This T cell receptor (beta chain) was observed in a study of identical twins. Study results and caveats: Insertion counts were lower in abundant cord blood beta clonotypes, a trend that memory repertoires did not show. Donors were not followed over many years; analysis was cross-sectional.

A remark on this clonotype: Antigen specificity is unknown.

TCRdb analysed the 5' RACE reads with MiXCR anew, one entry per CDR3 protein. Seen here are roughly 690,000 distinct CDR3 sequences, 20% to 25% observed once, and the top ten hold 4.3%. The data were also submitted as part of a second study, on T cells expressing NK-cell markers.

The clonotype was recovered from a woman under 30 in good health. The source material was PBMCs.

The CDR3 DNA follows: TGTGCCATCAGTGAGTCAACCGAGCAGTACTTC. It encodes CAISESTEQYF. The chain carries TRBV10-3 and TRBJ2-7, with D unclear. Germline CDR1 reads ENHRY; CDR2 reads SYGVKD. V lost 0 bases and J 6 bases, leaving 3 bases between the germline ends. The CDR3 spans 11 residues.